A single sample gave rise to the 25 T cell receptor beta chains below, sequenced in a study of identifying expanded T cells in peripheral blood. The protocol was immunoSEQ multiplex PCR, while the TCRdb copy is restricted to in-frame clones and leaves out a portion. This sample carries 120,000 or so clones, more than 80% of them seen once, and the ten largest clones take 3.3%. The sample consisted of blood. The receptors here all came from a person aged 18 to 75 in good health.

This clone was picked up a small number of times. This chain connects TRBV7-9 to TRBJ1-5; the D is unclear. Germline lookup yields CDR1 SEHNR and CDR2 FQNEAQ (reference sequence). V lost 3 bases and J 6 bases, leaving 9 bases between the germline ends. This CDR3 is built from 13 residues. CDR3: CASSFGVGQPQHF. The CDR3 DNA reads TGTGCCAGCAGCTTTGGCGTCGGTCAGCCCCAGCATTTT. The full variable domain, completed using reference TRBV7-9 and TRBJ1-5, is DTGVSQNPRHKITKRGQNVTFRCDPISEHNRLYWYRQTLGQGPEFLTYFQNEAQLEKSRLLSDRFSAERPKGSFSTLEIQRTEQGDSAMYLCASSFGVGQPQHFGDGTRLSIL.

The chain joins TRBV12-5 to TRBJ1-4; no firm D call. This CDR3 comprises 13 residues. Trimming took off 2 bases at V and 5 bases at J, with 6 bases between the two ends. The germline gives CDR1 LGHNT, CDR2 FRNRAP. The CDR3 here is CASGLLGNEKLFF. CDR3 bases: TGTGCTAGTGGTTTGTTAGGGAATGAAAAACTGTTTTTT.

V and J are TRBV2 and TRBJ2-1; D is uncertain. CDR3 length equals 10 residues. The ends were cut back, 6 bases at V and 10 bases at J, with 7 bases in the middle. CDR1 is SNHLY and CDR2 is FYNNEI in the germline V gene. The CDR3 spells CASRESEQFF. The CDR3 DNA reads TGTGCCAGCAGAGAATCAGAGCAGTTCTTC.

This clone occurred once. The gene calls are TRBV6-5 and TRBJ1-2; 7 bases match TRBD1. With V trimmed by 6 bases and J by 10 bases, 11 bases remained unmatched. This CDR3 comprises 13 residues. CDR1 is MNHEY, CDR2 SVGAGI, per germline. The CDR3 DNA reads TGTGCCAGCAGCGCGCACCAGGGACAGTTCTACACCTTC. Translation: CASSAHQGQFYTF.

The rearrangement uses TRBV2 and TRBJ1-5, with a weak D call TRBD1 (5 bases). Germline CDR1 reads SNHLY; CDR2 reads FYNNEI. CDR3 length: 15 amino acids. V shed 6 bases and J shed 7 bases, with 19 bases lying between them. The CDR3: CASSATGGVSQPQHF. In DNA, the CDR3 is TGTGCCAGCAGCGCTACGGGGGGGGTCAGCCAGCCCCAGCATTTT.

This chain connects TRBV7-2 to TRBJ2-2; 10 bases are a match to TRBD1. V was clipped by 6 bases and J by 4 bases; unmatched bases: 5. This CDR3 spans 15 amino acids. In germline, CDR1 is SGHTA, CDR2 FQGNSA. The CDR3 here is CASRLDRGPTGELFF. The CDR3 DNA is TGTGCCAGCAGGCTAGACAGGGGGCCCACCGGGGAGCTGTTTTTT.

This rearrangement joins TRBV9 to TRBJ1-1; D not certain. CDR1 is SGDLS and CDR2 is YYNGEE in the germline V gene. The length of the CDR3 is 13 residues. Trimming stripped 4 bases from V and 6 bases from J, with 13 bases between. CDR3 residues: CASSPLPRPEAFF. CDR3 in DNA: TGTGCCAGCAGCCCACTTCCTAGACCTGAAGCTTTCTTT. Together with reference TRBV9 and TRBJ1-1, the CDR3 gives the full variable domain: DSGVTQTPKHLITATGQRVTLRCSPRSGDLSVYWYQQSLDQGLQFLIQYYNGEERAKGNILERFSAQQFPDLHSELNLSSLELGDSALYFCASSPLPRPEAFFGQGTRLTVV.

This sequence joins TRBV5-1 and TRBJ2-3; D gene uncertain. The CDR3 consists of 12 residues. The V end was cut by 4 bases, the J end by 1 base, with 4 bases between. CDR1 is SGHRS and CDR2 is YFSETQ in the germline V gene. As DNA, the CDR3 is TGCGCCAGCAGCCACGGCACAGATACGCAGTATTTT. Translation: CASSHGTDTQYF. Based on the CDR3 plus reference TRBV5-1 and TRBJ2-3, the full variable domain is KAGVTQTPRYLIKTRGQQVTLSCSPISGHRSVSWYQQTPGQGLQFLFEYFSETQRNKGNFPGRFSGRQFSNSRSEMNVSTLELGDSALYLCASSHGTDTQYFGPGTRLTVL.

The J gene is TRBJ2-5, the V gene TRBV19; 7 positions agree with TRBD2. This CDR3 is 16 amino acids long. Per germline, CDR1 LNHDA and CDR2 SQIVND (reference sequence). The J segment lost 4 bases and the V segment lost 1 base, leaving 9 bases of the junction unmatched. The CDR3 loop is CASSIGIAGDLETQYF. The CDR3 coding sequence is TGTGCCAGTAGTATAGGGATCGCGGGGGACCTAGAGACCCAGTACTTC. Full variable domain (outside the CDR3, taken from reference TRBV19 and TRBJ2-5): DGGITQSPKYLFRKEGQNVTLSCEQNLNHDAMYWYRQDPGQGLRLIYYSQIVNDFQKGDIAEGYSVSREKKESFPLTVTSAQKNPTAFYLCASSIGIAGDLETQYFGPGTRLLVL.

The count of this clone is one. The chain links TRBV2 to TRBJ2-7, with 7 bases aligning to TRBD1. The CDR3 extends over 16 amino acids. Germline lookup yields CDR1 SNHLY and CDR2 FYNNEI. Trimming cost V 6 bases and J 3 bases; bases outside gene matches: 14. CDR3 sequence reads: CASSALSPGTDYEQYF. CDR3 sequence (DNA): TGTGCCAGCAGCGCACTCTCACCCGGGACAGACTACGAGCAGTACTTC.

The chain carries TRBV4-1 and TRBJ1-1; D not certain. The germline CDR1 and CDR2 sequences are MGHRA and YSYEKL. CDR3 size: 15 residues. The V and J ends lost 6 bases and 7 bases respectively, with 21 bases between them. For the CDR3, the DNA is TGCGCCAGCAGTCAACTTCATCTTGTCGCGCATGAAGCTTTCTTT. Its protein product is CASSQLHLVAHEAFF.

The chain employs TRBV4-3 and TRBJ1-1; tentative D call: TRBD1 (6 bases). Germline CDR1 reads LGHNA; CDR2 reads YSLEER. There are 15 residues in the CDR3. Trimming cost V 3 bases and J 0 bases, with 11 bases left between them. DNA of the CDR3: TGCGCCAGCAGCCAGTTCCAGGGGATGAACACTGAAGCTTTCTTT. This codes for CASSQFQGMNTEAFF.

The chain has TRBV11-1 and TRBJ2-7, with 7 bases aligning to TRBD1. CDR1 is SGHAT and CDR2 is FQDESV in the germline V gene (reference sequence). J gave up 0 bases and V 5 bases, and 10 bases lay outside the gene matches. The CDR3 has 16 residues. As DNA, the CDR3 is TGTGCCAGCAGCCCCCTCACAGGGGCCGGCTCCTACGAGCAGTACTTC. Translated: CASSPLTGAGSYEQYF.

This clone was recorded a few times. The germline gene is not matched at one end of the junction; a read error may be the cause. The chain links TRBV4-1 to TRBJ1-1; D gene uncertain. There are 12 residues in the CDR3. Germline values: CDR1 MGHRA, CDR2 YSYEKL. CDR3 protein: CASSQVSSRVYF. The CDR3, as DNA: TGCGCCAGCAGCCAAGTTTCCAGCCGGGTCTACTTT.

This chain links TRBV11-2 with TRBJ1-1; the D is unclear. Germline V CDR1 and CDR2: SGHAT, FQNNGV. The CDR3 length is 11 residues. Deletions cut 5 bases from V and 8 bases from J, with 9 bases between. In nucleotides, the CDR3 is TGTGCCAGCAGCCAAAAGACAGAAGCTTTCTTT. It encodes CASSQKTEAFF.

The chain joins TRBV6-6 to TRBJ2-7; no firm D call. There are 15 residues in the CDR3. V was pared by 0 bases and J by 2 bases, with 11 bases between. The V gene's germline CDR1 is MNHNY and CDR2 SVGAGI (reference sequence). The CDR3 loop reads CASSYSRGRTYEQYF. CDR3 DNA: TGTGCCAGCAGTTACTCGAGAGGCAGAACCTACGAGCAGTACTTC.

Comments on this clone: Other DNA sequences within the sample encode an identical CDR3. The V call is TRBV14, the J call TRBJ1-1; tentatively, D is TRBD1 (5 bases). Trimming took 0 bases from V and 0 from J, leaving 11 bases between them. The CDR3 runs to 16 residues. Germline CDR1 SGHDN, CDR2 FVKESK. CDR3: CASSQDFGGLNTEAFF. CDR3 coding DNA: TGTGCCAGCAGCCAAGATTTCGGGGGACTGAACACTGAAGCTTTCTTT.

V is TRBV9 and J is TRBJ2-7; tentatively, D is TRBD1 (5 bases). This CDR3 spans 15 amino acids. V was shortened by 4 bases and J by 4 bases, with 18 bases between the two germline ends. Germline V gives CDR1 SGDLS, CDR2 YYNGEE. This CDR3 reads CASSPGDLGEYEQYF. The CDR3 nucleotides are TGTGCCAGCAGCCCTGGGGATCTAGGGGAATACGAGCAGTACTTC.

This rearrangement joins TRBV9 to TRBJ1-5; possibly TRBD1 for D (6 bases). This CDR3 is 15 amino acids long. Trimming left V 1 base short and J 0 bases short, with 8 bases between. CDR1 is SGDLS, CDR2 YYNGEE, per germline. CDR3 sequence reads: CASSVTGASNQPQHF. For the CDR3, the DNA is TGTGCCAGCAGCGTAACGGGGGCTAGCAATCAGCCCCAGCATTTT.

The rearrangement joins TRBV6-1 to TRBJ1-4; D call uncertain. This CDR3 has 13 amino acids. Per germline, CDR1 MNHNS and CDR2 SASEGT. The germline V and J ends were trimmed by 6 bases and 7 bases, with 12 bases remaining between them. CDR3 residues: CASRVTAGEKLFF. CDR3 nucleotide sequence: TGTGCCAGCAGGGTTACGGCGGGTGAAAAACTGTTTTTT.

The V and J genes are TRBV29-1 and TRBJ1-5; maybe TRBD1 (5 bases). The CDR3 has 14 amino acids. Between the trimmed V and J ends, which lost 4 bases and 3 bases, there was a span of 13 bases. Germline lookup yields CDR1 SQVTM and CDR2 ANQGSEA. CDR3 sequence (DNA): TGCAGCGTTGTGACCGACAGCTTCAATCAGCCCCAGCATTTT. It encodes CSVVTDSFNQPQHF.

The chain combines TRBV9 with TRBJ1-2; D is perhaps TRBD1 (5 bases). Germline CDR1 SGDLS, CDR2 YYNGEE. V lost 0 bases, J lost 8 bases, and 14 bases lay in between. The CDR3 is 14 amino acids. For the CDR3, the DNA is TGTGCCAGCAGCGTAGGTCTGAGGGGAGGAGGCTACACCTTC. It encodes CASSVGLRGGGYTF.

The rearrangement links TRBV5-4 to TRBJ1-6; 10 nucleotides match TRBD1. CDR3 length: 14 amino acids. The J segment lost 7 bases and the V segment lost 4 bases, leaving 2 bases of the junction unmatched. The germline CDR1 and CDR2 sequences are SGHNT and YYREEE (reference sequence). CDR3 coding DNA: TGTGCCAGCAGCATGACAGGGGGCAATTCACCCCTCCACTTT. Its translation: CASSMTGGNSPLHF.

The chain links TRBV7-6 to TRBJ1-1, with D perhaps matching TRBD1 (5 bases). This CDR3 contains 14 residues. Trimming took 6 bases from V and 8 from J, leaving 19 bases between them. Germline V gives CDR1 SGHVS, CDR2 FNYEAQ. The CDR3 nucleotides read TGTGCCAGCAGACCGATAGATGGGACGACGGAAGCTTTCTTT. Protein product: CASRPIDGTTEAFF.

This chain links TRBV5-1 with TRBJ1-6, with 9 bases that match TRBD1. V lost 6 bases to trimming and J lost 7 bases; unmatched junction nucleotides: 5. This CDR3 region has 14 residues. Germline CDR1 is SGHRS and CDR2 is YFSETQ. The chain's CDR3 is CASKSGTGNSPLHF. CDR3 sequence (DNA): TGCGCCAGCAAATCCGGGACAGGGAATTCACCCCTCCACTTT.